Listed below are T cell receptor beta chains from one sample, sequenced in a study of control samples from healthy donors and cancer patients. The assay was immunoSEQ multiplex PCR, and TCRdb's table has in-frame clones only and misses some. The sample holds tens of thousands of clones, more than 80% seen once. The sequenced sample was PBMCs. These receptors came from a woman between 50 and 59 years old with lung cancer. CDR3s include the opening cysteine and the closing phenylalanine or tryptophan. D genes are given only for firm matches. A clone size is listed for some rows: how often the clone was seen (once, few, many), or a class if it is expanded.

d_call	clone_size	v_call	j_call	cdr3_length	cdr3_nt	cdr3_aa
-	few	TRBV27	TRBJ1-1	15	TGTGCCAGCAGTTTATCTTGGGGCCCGAACACTGAAGCTTTCTTT	CASSLSWGPNTEAFF
-	-	TRBV14	TRBJ2-5	15	TGTGCCAGCAGCCAAGACCTGAGCCGGTTAGAGACCCAGTACTTC	CASSQDLSRLETQYF
-	few	TRBV12-3/TRBV12-4	TRBJ1-3	13	TGTGCCAGCAGGACACAGGATGGGCACACCATATATTTT	CASRTQDGHTIYF
-	-	TRBV7-2	TRBJ1-6	15	TGTGCCAGCAGCTTAGGGGACATCTATAATTCACCCCTCCACTTT	CASSLGDIYNSPLHF
TRBD1	-	TRBV27	TRBJ2-7	14	TGTGCCAGCAGTTTGACAGGGAGCTCCTACGAGCAGTACTTC	CASSLTGSSYEQYF
-	-	TRBV7-2	TRBJ1-2	13	TGTGCCAGCAGCTTCAAGGGTAACTATGGCTACACCTTC	CASSFKGNYGYTF
TRBD1	many	TRBV5-6	TRBJ1-6	15	TGTGCCAGCAGCTTGGCACAGGGGCTGAATTCACCCCTCCACTTT	CASSLAQGLNSPLHF
-	-	TRBV7-2	TRBJ1-1	15	TGTGCCAGCAGCTTAGAAACAGGGATGTACACTGAAGCTTTCTTT	CASSLETGMYTEAFF
-	-	TRBV4-2	TRBJ2-5	16	TGTGCCAGCAGCCCCACTGGCGGGCGTTACCAAGAGACCCAGTACTTC	CASSPTGGRYQETQYF
-	-	TRBV3-1/TRBV3-2	TRBJ2-7	14	TGTGCCAGCAGCCTCTCTTTTATCTCCTACGAGCAGTACTTC	CASSLSFISYEQYF
-	-	TRBV21-1	TRBJ2-5	17	TGTGCCAGCAGCTTTTTGTCGGGACTACAGTACCAAGAGACCCAGTACTTC	CASSFLSGLQYQETQYF
-	-	TRBV6-6	TRBJ1-1	14	TGTGCCAGCAGTTATGTAAGGGCGGACACTGAAGCTTTCTTT	CASSYVRADTEAFF
-	-	TRBV10-3	TRBJ1-5	14	TGTGCCATCAGTGAATCGGGTTCAAATCAGCCCCAGCATTTT	CAISESGSNQPQHF
-	-	TRBV29-1	TRBJ1-1	11	TGCAGCGTTGCAGAGGGCACTGAAGCTTTCTTT	CSVAEGTEAFF
-	-	TRBV9	TRBJ1-1	13	TGTGCCAGCAGCGTAGCTGAGGGCACTGAAGCTTTCTTT	CASSVAEGTEAFF
-	-	TRBV28	TRBJ2-2	14	TGTGCCAGCAGTTTTTCAGGGAACACCGGGGAGCTGTTTTTT	CASSFSGNTGELFF
-	once	TRBV5-1	TRBJ1-5	14	TGCGCCAGCAGCTTGGAGGGAATCAATCAGCCCCAGCATTTT	CASSLEGINQPQHF